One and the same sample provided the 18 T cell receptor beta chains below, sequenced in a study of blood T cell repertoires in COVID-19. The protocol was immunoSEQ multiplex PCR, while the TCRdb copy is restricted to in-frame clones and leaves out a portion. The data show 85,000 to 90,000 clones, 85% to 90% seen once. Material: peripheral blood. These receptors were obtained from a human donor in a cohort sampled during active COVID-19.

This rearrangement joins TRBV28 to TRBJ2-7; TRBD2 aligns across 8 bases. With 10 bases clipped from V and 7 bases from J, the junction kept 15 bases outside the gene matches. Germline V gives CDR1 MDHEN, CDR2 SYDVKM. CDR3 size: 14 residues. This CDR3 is CAIESGSRLGEQYF. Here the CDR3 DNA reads TGTGCCATCGAAAGCGGGAGTCGCTTGGGGGAGCAGTACTTC.

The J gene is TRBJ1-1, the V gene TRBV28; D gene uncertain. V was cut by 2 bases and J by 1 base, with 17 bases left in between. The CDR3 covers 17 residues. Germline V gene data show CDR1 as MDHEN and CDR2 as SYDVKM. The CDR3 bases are TGTGCCAGCAGTTTAGGCGGTCTATTTTCGGAGAACACTGAAGCTTTCTTT. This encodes CASSLGGLFSENTEAFF.

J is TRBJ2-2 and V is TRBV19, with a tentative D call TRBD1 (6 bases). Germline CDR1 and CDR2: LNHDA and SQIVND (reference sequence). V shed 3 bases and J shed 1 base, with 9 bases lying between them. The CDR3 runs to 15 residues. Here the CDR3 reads CASSIQGLNTGELFF. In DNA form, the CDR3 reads TGTGCCAGTAGTATTCAGGGGCTGAACACCGGGGAGCTGTTTTTT.

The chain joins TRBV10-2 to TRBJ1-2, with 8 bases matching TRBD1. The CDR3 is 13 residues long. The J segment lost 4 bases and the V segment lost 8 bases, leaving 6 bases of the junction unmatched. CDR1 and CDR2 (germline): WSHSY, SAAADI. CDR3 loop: CASSDRESYGYTF. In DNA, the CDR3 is TGCGCCAGCTCGGACAGGGAAAGCTATGGCTACACCTTC.

The CDR3: CATSDPGQSHGELFF. The CDR3 DNA follows: TGTGCCACCAGTGATCCTGGACAGTCCCACGGGGAGCTGTTTTTT. The chain joins TRBV24-1 to TRBJ2-2; a weak D match, TRBD1 (6 bases). V lost 3 bases and J 7 bases, leaving 14 bases between the germline ends. CDR3 length equals 15 residues. Per germline, CDR1 KGHDR and CDR2 SFDVKD.

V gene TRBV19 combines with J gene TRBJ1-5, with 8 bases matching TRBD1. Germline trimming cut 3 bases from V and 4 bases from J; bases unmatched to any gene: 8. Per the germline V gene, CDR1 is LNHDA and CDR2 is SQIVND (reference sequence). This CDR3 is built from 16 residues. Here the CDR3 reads CASSIGAGGRNQPQHF. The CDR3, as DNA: TGTGCCAGTAGTATTGGGGCAGGGGGCAGAAATCAGCCCCAGCATTTT.

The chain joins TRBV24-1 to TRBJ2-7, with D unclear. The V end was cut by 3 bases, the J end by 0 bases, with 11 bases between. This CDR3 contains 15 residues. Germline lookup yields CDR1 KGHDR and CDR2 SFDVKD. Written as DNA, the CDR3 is TGTGCCACCAGTGATGCCACAGAGTACTCCTACGAGCAGTACTTC. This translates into CATSDATEYSYEQYF.

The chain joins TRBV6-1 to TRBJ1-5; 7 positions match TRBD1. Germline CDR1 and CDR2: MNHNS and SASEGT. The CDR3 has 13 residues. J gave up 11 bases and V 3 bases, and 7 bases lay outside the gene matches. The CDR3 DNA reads TGTGCCAGCAGTGACAGGGGGGTAGGGACCCAGCATTTT. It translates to CASSDRGVGTQHF.

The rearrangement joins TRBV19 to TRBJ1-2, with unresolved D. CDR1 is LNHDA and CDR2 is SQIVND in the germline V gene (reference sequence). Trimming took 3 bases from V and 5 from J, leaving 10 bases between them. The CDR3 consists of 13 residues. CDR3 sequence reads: CASSMGGKYGYTF. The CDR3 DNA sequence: TGTGCCAGTAGTATGGGAGGGAAGTATGGCTACACCTTC. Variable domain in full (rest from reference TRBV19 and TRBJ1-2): DGGITQSPKYLFRKEGQNVTLSCEQNLNHDAMYWYRQDPGQGLRLIYYSQIVNDFQKGDIAEGYSVSREKKESFPLTVTSAQKNPTAFYLCASSMGGKYGYTFGSGTRLTVV.

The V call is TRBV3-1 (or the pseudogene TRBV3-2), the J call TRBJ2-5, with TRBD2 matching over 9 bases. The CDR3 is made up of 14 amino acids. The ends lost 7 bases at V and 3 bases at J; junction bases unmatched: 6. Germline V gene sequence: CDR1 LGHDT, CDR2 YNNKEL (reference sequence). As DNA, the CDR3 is TGTGCCAGCACCTCATGGACTAGCGAAGAGACCCAGTACTTC. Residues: CASTSWTSEETQYF.

The CDR3 is CASSLGRGQGIREQFF. CDR3 bases: TGTGCCAGCAGCTTAGGTAGGGGACAGGGGATACGGGAGCAGTTCTTC. The chain is built from TRBV7-7 and TRBJ2-1, with 10 bases matching TRBD1. The germline V gene encodes CDR1 SSHAT and CDR2 FNYEAQ (reference sequence). Trimming took 1 base from V and 10 from J; bases not matched to a gene: 10. This CDR3 comprises 16 residues.

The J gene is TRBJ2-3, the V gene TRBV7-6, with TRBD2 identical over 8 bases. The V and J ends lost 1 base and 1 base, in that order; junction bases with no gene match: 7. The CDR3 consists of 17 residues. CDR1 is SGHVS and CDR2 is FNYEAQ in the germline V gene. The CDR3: CASSLVPSGGGTDTQYF. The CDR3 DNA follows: TGTGCCAGCAGCTTAGTCCCTTCGGGGGGGGGCACAGATACGCAGTATTTT. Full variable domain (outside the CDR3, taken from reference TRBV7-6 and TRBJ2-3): GAGVSQSPRYKVTKRGQDVALRCDPISGHVSLYWYRQALGQGPEFLTYFNYEAQQDKSGLPNDRFSAERPEGSISTLTIQRTEQRDSAMYRCASSLVPSGGGTDTQYFGPGTRLTVL.

In DNA form, the CDR3 reads TGTGCCAGCAGTCTCAGACAGGGGGTCATGAACACTGAAGCTTTCTTT. Translation gives CASSLRQGVMNTEAFF. The J gene is TRBJ1-1, the V gene TRBV3-1 (or the pseudogene TRBV3-2), with TRBD1 matching 9 bases. CDR1 and CDR2 (germline): LGHDT, YNNKEL (reference sequence). J lost 0 bases, V lost 6 bases, and 8 bases had no gene match. The CDR3 loop spans 16 amino acids.

DNA of the CDR3: TGTGCCAGCAGCTCCTTGGGGGGTGCCTACGAGCAGTACTTC. Its translation: CASSSLGGAYEQYF. The rearrangement joins TRBV7-8 to TRBJ2-7, with D maybe TRBD2 (6 bases). Trimming took off 4 bases at V and 2 bases at J, with 12 bases between the two ends. Per the germline V gene, CDR1 is SGHVS and CDR2 is FQNEAQ. The CDR3 extends over 14 amino acids.

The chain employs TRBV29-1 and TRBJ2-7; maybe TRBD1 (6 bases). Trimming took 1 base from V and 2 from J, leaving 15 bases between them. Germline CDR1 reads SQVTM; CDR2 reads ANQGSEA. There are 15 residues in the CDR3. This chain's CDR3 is CSVEVLRDTTYEQYF. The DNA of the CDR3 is TGCAGCGTTGAAGTCCTCCGGGACACAACCTACGAGCAGTACTTC.

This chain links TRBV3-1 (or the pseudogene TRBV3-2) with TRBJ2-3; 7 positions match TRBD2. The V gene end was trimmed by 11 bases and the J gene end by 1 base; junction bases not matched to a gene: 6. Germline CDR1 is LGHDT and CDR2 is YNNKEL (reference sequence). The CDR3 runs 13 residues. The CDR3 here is CAAREVGTDTQYF. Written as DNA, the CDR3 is TGTGCCGCCCGGGAGGTGGGCACAGATACGCAGTATTTT.

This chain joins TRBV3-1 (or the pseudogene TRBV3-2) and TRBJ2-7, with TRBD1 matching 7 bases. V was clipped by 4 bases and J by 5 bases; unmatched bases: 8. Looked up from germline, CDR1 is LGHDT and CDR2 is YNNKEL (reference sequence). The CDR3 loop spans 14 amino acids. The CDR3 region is CASSPPDRFHEQYF. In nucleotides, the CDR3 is TGTGCCAGCAGCCCTCCGGACAGGTTCCACGAGCAGTACTTC.

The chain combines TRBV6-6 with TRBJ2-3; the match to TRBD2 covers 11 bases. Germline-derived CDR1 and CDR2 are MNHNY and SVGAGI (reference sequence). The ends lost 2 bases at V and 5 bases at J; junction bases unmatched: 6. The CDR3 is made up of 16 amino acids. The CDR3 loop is CASSYVQGTSGDTQYF. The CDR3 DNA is TGTGCCAGCAGTTACGTACAGGGGACTAGCGGAGATACGCAGTATTTT.